Below, 3 T cell receptor beta chains from the same sample are listed, as sequenced in a study of T cell changes during pregnancy in multiple sclerosis. Profiled with immunoSEQ multiplex PCR; TCRdb holds only in-frame clones, not every one. Of some 59,000 clones listed, nearly 90% are singletons. Sample: peripheral blood, taken in the first trimester of pregnancy. The receptors shown here come from a female donor with multiple sclerosis, enrolled in a pregnancy study.

This chain connects TRBV9 to TRBJ2-7; TRBD2 matches at 8 bases. This CDR3 region has 15 residues. Per the germline V gene, CDR1 is SGDLS and CDR2 is YYNGEE. Trimming cost V 2 bases and J 3 bases; bases outside gene matches: 7. This CDR3 is CASSVSGTAFYEQYF. The CDR3 DNA reads TGTGCCAGCAGCGTTAGCGGGACCGCCTTCTACGAGCAGTACTTC.

The chain joins TRBV12-5 to TRBJ2-4; D is perhaps TRBD1 (5 bases). V was cut by 1 base and J by 8 bases, with 15 bases left in between. The CDR3 is made up of 15 amino acids. Per the germline V gene, CDR1 is LGHNT and CDR2 is FRNRAP. The CDR3 bases are TGTGCTAGTGGTTTGGCCCAAGGGGTGCGAGACATTCAGTACTTC. The encoded protein is CASGLAQGVRDIQYF. Full variable domain (rest looked up from reference TRBV12-5 and TRBJ2-4): DARVTQTPRHKVTEMGQEVTMRCQPILGHNTVFWYRQTMMQGLELLAYFRNRAPLDDSGMPKDRFSAEMPDATLATLKIQPSEPRDSAVYFCASGLAQGVRDIQYFGAGTRLSVL.

The J gene is TRBJ2-7, the V gene TRBV5-1; the D gene is possibly TRBD2 (6 bases). CDR1 is SGHRS, CDR2 YFSETQ, per germline. The V end was cut by 1 base, the J end by 4 bases, with 12 bases between. This CDR3 comprises 14 residues. CDR3 sequence: CASSLQGGGYEQYF. CDR3 bases: TGCGCCAGCAGCTTGCAGGGAGGAGGGTACGAGCAGTACTTC.